This T cell receptor beta chain is from a study of PD-1 blockade in mismatch repair-deficient tumors. Overall study context: Patients had approximately 12 mismatch repair-deficient cancer types, all previously treated and progressing.

In this sample, this clone turned up many times. Its specificity is not known. Mismatch repair deficiency was confirmed in all patients, by PCR or immunohistochemistry. TCR sequencing covered a few patients who responded to pembrolizumab. The assay was immunoSEQ multiplex PCR, and TCRdb's table has in-frame clones only and misses some. This sample has 77,000 or so clones; approximately 81% occur once, and the top ten carry roughly 6%. Study results and caveats: Rapid post-treatment expansion, then contraction, generally preceding radiologic response, marked tumor-resident clones.

CDR1 GTSNPN and CDR2 SVGIG come from the germline V gene (reference sequence). The CDR3 spans 17 residues. V shed 3 bases and J shed 0 bases, with 15 bases lying between them. This TCR derives from an adult with mismatch repair-deficient cancer. The genes are TRBV30 and TRBJ2-6, with D tentatively TRBD2 (5 bases). This sample comprised peripheral blood, obtained 44 weeks after starting pembrolizumab. CDR3 sequence reads: CAWRREPMGSGANVLTF. The CDR3, as DNA: TGTGCCTGGAGGAGGGAGCCCATGGGCTCTGGGGCCAACGTCCTGACTTTC.